The entry that follows covers one T cell receptor beta chain sequence. This record comes from a study of T cell changes during pregnancy in multiple sclerosis. TCRdb keeps only in-frame clones here, not all; method: immunoSEQ multiplex PCR. The data show tens of thousands of clones, 91% seen once. This CDR3 has 16 amino acids. Germline V gives CDR1 LGHNA, CDR2 YNFKEQ. Trimming took 4 bases from V and 5 from J; bases not matched to a gene: 4. This specimen consisted of CD4+ T cells from peripheral blood mononuclear cells, obtained in the second trimester of pregnancy. The rearrangement joins TRBV4-2 to TRBJ2-1; 14 bases are a match to TRBD2. This TCR was recovered from a female donor in good health, enrolled as a control in a pregnancy study. This CDR3 reads CASSPGLAGGHNEQFF. In nucleotides, the CDR3 is TGTGCCAGCAGCCCAGGACTAGCGGGGGGACACAATGAGCAGTTCTTC.